The present entry profiles one T cell receptor (beta chain) with its context. What it binds is unknown. The data were taken from a study of T cell responses to AZD1222 COVID-19 vaccine. Study-level findings and limits: Spike-specific TCR breadth rose after two AZD1222 doses, and depth rose as well.

Profiled with immunoSEQ multiplex PCR; TCRdb holds only in-frame clones, not every one. The sample consists of 90,000 to 120,000 clones, over 90% of them appearing once. The V end lost 0 bases, the J end lost 0 bases, and 9 bases lay between the germline ends. The CDR3 has 16 residues. CDR1 is MRHNA and CDR2 is SNTAGT in the germline V gene. The V call is TRBV6-4, the J call TRBJ2-1; TRBD2 is a possible D gene (5 bases). This receptor was obtained from an adult in good health. The sample was peripheral blood, taken on day 0 of AZD1222 vaccination. CDR3 in amino acids: CASSDSERSSYNEQFF. The CDR3 DNA is TGTGCCAGCAGTGACTCCGAGCGGAGCTCCTACAATGAGCAGTTCTTC.